This TCR beta chain is drawn from a study of cytomegalovirus exposure and HLA in healthy donors. Notes on the study in general: It was reportedly the case that the classifier diagnosed cytomegalovirus status with high specificity and sensitivity. The analysis excluded some indistinguishable V segments, including TRBV6-2 and TRBV6-3.

Germline values: CDR1 MGHRA, CDR2 YSYEKL. The CDR3 sequence is 13 residues long. V dropped 8 bases and J dropped 4 bases, with 12 bases sitting between them. This clone was counted a few times. Antigen specificity is unknown. PCR involved 60 Vbeta and 13 Jbeta primers. Source study methods: A later analysis counted roughly 74 million unique TCR beta chains, around 12 million shared. Measured with immunoSEQ multiplex PCR; TCRdb has only the in-frame clones, and not every one. V, J and clone size are those of that table, while D and trimming were read from the DNA. This sample yields more than 45,000 clones, of which about 80% are seen a single time; 2.9% belongs to the top ten.

The chain links TRBV4-1 to TRBJ2-1, with D tentatively TRBD1 (6 bases). Sequencing was done on a sample of PBMCs. This TCR came from a man aged 50 to 60 in good health and CMV-seronegative. Here the CDR3 reads CASSQGPYNEQFF. The CDR3 DNA reads as TGCGCCAGCTCACAGGGACCATACAATGAGCAGTTCTTC.